These 3 T cell receptor beta chains came from one sample sequenced in a study of vaccination effects on CD4 cells after COVID-19. The assay was immunoSEQ multiplex PCR, and TCRdb's table has in-frame clones only and misses some. The sample has under 40,000 clones, about two thirds seen once. Upon completion of roughly ten days in culture, CD4+ T cells were isolated. These receptors have no known antigen. The material was CD4+ T cells from PBMCs cultured without peptide, obtained before COVID-19 vaccination. The origin of the receptors is a human donor who received a COVID-19 vaccine.

This clone was counted a few times. The gene calls are TRBV4-2 and TRBJ1-5; possibly TRBD1 for D (6 bases). This CDR3 spans 15 amino acids. The V gene's germline CDR1 is LGHNA and CDR2 YNFKEQ. V was shortened by 2 bases and J by 5 bases, with 13 bases between the two germline ends. CDR3 sequence (DNA): TGTGCCAGCAGCCAATCACAGGGTTTGCATCAGCCCCAGCATTTT. Residues: CASSQSQGLHQPQHF.

V gene TRBV5-6 combines with J gene TRBJ2-5, with 7 bases aligning to TRBD1. This CDR3 has 16 residues. After removal of 0 bases from V and 2 bases from J, the junction contained 7 bases not matched to a gene. Germline loops: CDR1 SGHDT, CDR2 YYEEEE. CDR3 sequence: CASSLVVRGTQETQYF. CDR3 DNA: TGTGCCAGCAGCTTGGTCGTCAGGGGGACGCAAGAGACCCAGTACTTC.

The chain employs TRBV3-1 (or the pseudogene TRBV3-2) and TRBJ2-2; 8 bases align to TRBD2. Trimming took 4 bases from V and 3 from J; bases not matched to a gene: 4. CDR1 LGHDT and CDR2 YNNKEL come from the germline V gene (reference sequence). The CDR3 loop spans 15 amino acids. The CDR3 reads CASSLSGTDTGELFF. The CDR3 DNA reads as TGTGCCAGCAGCCTTAGCGGGACCGACACCGGGGAGCTGTTTTTT.